The clone carrying this T cell receptor (beta chain) was picked up many times. Its antigen is as yet unknown. This specimen belongs to a study of neurological immune-mediated disorders. Per the germline V gene, CDR1 is SGDLS and CDR2 is YYNGEE. Deletions cut 3 bases from V and 5 bases from J, with 8 bases between. The CDR3 sequence is 13 residues long. Time point in this sample: longitudinal time-point 2. Every sequencing run gave over 200 million TCR-beta sequences, taken from 15-18 subjects. TCRdb reprocessed the 5' RACE reads with MiXCR, giving one entry per CDR3 protein. The sample records 80,000 to 100,000 distinct CDR3 sequences, almost 6% being singletons. Study-wide results and limits: Patients with HTLV-1-associated myelopathy showed the most TCR clonal expansion. Those with multiple sclerosis showed the least, falling below healthy controls.

Sequenced input: PBMCs. This receptor was identified in an older woman with multiple sclerosis. The J gene is TRBJ1-4, the V gene TRBV9; D gene uncertain. CDR3 nucleotides: TGTGCCAGCAGCGCTAGTGGAAATGAAAAACTGTTTTTT. Translation: CASSASGNEKLFF.